This T cell receptor (beta chain) was identified during a study of CXCR3-negative and CXCR3-positive naive CD8 T cells. Background on the study: A total of some 130 million TRB reads was generated, with about 1.5 +/- 0.3 million per library. Findings of the study overall: For CXCR3-positive naive cells, TRB CDR3s were more hydrophobic than those of CXCR3-negative naive cells.

UMI-labeled TRB cDNA libraries were prepared by 5' RACE. Following a re-call of the 5' RACE reads, TCRdb has one entry per CDR3 protein and lacks DNA. This specimen shows about 130,000 distinct CDR3 sequences; the ten leading clones hold 0.49%. A remark on this clonotype: Antigen unknown.

Looked up from germline, CDR1 is MDHEN and CDR2 is SYDVKM. The CDR3 covers 16 residues. By phenotype, naive CD8+ T cells were CD45RO-CCR7+CD27+CD95-. The specimen was naive CXCR3- CD8+ T cells from blood. Subset described: CD45RO-CCR7+CD27+CD95- naive CD8+ T cells lacking CXCR3 (TNR3-). The receptor's source is a human donor in good health. Some clones in this sample may be carry-over from other donors' samples. V and J are TRBV28 and TRBJ2-1; TCRdb's assignment of TRBD2 cannot be checked, as there is no DNA. The CDR3 sequence: CASSPPRGRASNQQFF.